This is a list of T cell receptor beta chains from one sample in a study of CD8 T cells in Susac syndrome. TCRdb re-called the immunoSEQ multiplex PCR reads through MiXCR, storing one row per CDR3 protein. The data contain a few hundred thousand distinct CDR3 sequences, about 94% of them singletons. The sequenced material came from CD4+ T cells from PBMCs. The receptors derive from a human donor with Susac syndrome. The CDR3 runs from the conserved cysteine through the conserved F or W. The D gene is left open where the match is weak. Some rows mark clone size as missing; the rest say once, few, many or name a class of expanded clone.

abundance,j_gene,v_gene,d_gene,CDR3aa,CDR3nt
NA,TRBJ1-1,TRBV29-1,NA,CSVAGVNTEAFF,TGCAGCGTTGCAGGGGTGAACACTGAAGCTTTCTTT
NA,TRBJ2-3,TRBV12-3/TRBV12-4,NA,CASSLVASRGTDTQYF,TGTGCCAGCAGTTTAGTGGCTTCCCGGGGCACAGATACGCAGTATTTT
NA,TRBJ1-5,TRBV20-1,NA,CSAGRGLGGPQHF,TGCAGTGCTGGCAGGGGCCTCGGTGGGCCCCAGCATTTT
NA,TRBJ1-5,TRBV19,TRBD1,CASTREGARNQPQHF,TGTGCCAGTACCAGGGAGGGGGCGCGGAATCAGCCCCAGCATTTT
NA,TRBJ2-1,TRBV20-1,TRBD2,CSARASWEGNEQFF,TGCAGTGCTAGAGCCTCTTGGGAGGGGAATGAGCAGTTCTTC
NA,TRBJ1-1,TRBV6-6,NA,CASSYYGERTEAFF,TGTGCCAGCAGTTACTACGGGGAGCGCACTGAAGCTTTCTTT
NA,TRBJ1-5,TRBV7-2,NA,CASSTWDNQPQHF,TGTGCCAGCAGCACCTGGGACAATCAGCCCCAGCATTTT
NA,TRBJ1-1,TRBV20-1,NA,CSARDVDTEAFF,TGCAGTGCTAGAGATGTAGACACTGAAGCTTTCTTT
NA,TRBJ1-2,TRBV3-1,TRBD1,CASSHRGQGMSGYTF,TGTGCCAGCAGCCATCGCGGACAGGGTATGAGTGGCTACACCTTC
NA,TRBJ2-5,TRBV30,NA,CAWRKGKETQYF,TGTGCCTGGAGGAAAGGGAAAGAGACCCAGTACTTC
NA,TRBJ2-4,TRBV4-2,NA,CASSQDSQAKNIQYF,TGTGCCAGCAGCCAAGACAGCCAAGCCAAAAACATTCAGTACTTC
NA,TRBJ2-2,TRBV6-5,NA,CASSYSPGSGTGELFF,TGTGCCAGCAGTTACTCCCCGGGGTCCGGCACCGGGGAGCTGTTTTTT
NA,TRBJ2-5,TRBV5-4,TRBD1,CASSLDPGQGTETQYF,TGTGCCAGCAGCTTGGATCCGGGACAGGGGACGGAGACCCAGTACTTC
NA,TRBJ2-2,TRBV7-9,NA,CASSPDRVNTGELFF,TGTGCCAGCAGCCCGGACAGAGTGAACACCGGGGAGCTGTTTTTT
once,TRBJ2-1,TRBV9,TRBD2,CASSVVLAGKQFF,TGTGCCAGCAGCGTAGTTTTAGCGGGTAAGCAGTTCTTC
NA,TRBJ1-6,TRBV7-3,TRBD1,CASSRDSDNSPLHF,TGTGCCAGCAGCCGGGACAGCGATAATTCACCCCTCCACTTT
NA,TRBJ2-2,TRBV14,NA,CASSPSVTIGELFF,TGTGCCAGCAGCCCCTCGGTAACCATCGGGGAGCTGTTTTTT
NA,TRBJ1-5,TRBV5-6,TRBD1,CASRDRGPNQPQHF,TGTGCCAGCAGGGACAGGGGGCCTAATCAGCCCCAGCATTTT
NA,TRBJ2-7,TRBV20-1,TRBD2,CSAGLTGLPVEQYF,TGCAGTGCTGGCTTGACGGGACTACCGGTTGAGCAGTACTTC
NA,TRBJ1-4,TRBV25-1,NA,CASSDRDRWEKLFF,TGTGCCAGCAGTGATCGAGACAGATGGGAAAAACTGTTTTTT
NA,TRBJ2-3,TRBV4-3,TRBD2,CASSQDSTGGGTDTQYF,TGCGCCAGCAGCCAAGATAGTACGGGAGGGGGCACAGATACGCAGTATTTT